Each of the 9 T cell receptor beta chains below was sequenced from the same sample in a study of cytomegalovirus exposure and HLA in healthy donors (dated by TCRdb to between 2016 and 2019). Receptor amplification or capture employed the immunoSEQ multiplex PCR assay. The multiplex PCR relied on a mix of 60 forward primers for TCR Vbeta segments and 13 reverse primers for TCR Jbeta segments. TCRdb holds this immuneACCESS table with in-frame rearrangements only. Some clones are missing; in checked studies, unresolved V genes explain under half, and the rest has no known cause. The sample table records about 190,000 clones; around 82% of these occur just once. Less than 15% of the sample lies in the top ten. Sample: PBMCs. Receptors originate from a woman aged 25 to 39 in good health and CMV-seropositive.

The chain recombines TRBV27 with TRBJ2-6; D perhaps matches TRBD2 (5 bases). Germline CDR1 is MNHEY and CDR2 is SMNVEV (reference sequence). This CDR3 contains 17 residues. Trimming pared 4 bases from V and 0 bases from J, leaving 13 bases between. This CDR3 is CASSSAGTNSGANVLTF. In nucleotides, the CDR3 is TGTGCCAGCAGTTCCGCGGGTACCAACTCTGGGGCCAACGTCCTGACTTTC.

This clone was picked up a small number of times. The V call is TRBV28, the J call TRBJ1-2; the D gene is possibly TRBD1 (5 bases). The CDR3 totals 13 residues. CDR1 and CDR2 (germline): MDHEN, SYDVKM. V was trimmed by 3 bases and J by 4 bases, leaving 9 bases between them. CDR3 DNA sequence: TGTGCCAGCAGTTTCGGACAACTCTATGGCTACACCTTC. Residues: CASSFGQLYGYTF.

The chain combines TRBV6-5 with TRBJ2-7; D is possibly TRBD2 (7 bases). V gave up 0 bases and J gave up 6 bases, with 15 bases separating them. The CDR3 covers 15 residues. Germline assignment: CDR1 MNHEY and CDR2 SVGAGI. The CDR3: CASSYSTAGASEQYF. CDR3 coding DNA: TGTGCCAGCAGTTACTCGACCGCGGGGGCAAGCGAGCAGTACTTC.

The chain couples TRBV30 to TRBJ2-2; possibly TRBD1 for D (6 bases). Germline CDR1 is GTSNPN and CDR2 is SVGIG (reference sequence). The ends were cut back, 0 bases at V and 4 bases at J, with 12 bases in the middle. The CDR3 is 15 amino acids. Here the CDR3 reads CAWSVSSRGTGELFF. The CDR3 nucleotides read TGTGCCTGGAGTGTTAGTAGCAGGGGCACCGGGGAGCTGTTTTTT.

The chain carries TRBV7-3 and TRBJ2-2; D perhaps matches TRBD2 (6 bases). CDR1 and CDR2 (germline): SGHTA, FQGTGA. V was shortened by 5 bases and J by 4 bases, with 11 bases between the two germline ends. The CDR3 length is 14 residues. The CDR3 spells CASSRPGGTGELFF. CDR3 DNA sequence: TGTGCCAGCAGCCGCCCCGGGGGCACCGGGGAGCTGTTTTTT.

The chain carries TRBV6-1 and TRBJ2-7; D gene uncertain. Trimming stripped 5 bases from V and 2 bases from J, with 10 bases between. The CDR3 has 13 amino acids. Germline values: CDR1 MNHNS, CDR2 SASEGT. The CDR3 sequence: CASSTGRTYEQYF. The CDR3 nucleotides are TGTGCCAGCAGTACCGGTCGCACCTACGAGCAGTACTTC.

The chain employs TRBV4-1 and TRBJ2-4; D may be TRBD2 (7 bases). The CDR3 loop spans 16 amino acids. V dropped 1 base and J dropped 3 bases, with 13 bases sitting between them. Germline V gene sequence: CDR1 MGHRA, CDR2 YSYEKL. This CDR3 reads CASSQVGGQRKNIQYF. As DNA, the CDR3 is TGCGCCAGCAGCCAAGTCGGGGGGCAGCGCAAAAACATTCAGTACTTC.

The chain couples TRBV25-1 to TRBJ2-1; maybe TRBD1 (5 bases). CDR1 is MGHDK, CDR2 SYGVNS, per germline. The V end lost 6 bases, the J end lost 5 bases, and 14 bases lay between the germline ends. This CDR3 has 14 amino acids. The CDR3 sequence: CASRTEGANNEQFF. DNA for the CDR3: TGTGCCAGCAGAACAGAAGGGGCTAACAATGAGCAGTTCTTC.

This rearrangement joins TRBV7-2 to TRBJ1-1; 8 bases agree with TRBD1. The CDR3 extends over 13 amino acids. Germline V lookup: CDR1 SGHTA, CDR2 FQGNSA. Losses at the gene ends were 4 bases for V and 6 bases for J; bases not matched to a gene: 4. This chain's CDR3 is CASSYRGRAEAFF. CDR3 in DNA: TGTGCCAGCAGCTACAGGGGGAGAGCTGAAGCTTTCTTT.